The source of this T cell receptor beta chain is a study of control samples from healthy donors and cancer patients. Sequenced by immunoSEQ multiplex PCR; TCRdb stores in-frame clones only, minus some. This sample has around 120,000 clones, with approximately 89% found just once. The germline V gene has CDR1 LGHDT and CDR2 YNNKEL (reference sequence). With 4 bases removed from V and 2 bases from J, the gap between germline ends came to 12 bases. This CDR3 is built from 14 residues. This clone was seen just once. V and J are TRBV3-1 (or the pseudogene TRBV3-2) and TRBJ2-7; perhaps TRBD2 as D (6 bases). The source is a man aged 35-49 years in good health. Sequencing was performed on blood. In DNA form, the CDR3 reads TGTGCCAGCAGCCGTCGGACTAACGCCTACGAGCAGTACTTC. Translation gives CASSRRTNAYEQYF.